Following are 21 T cell receptor beta chains from one sample sequenced in a study of OX40 agonist ivuxolimab in advanced cancers. Libraries were prepared by immunoSEQ multiplex PCR; TCRdb keeps only in-frame clonotypes and omits some of them. Here the sample spans fewer than 85,000 clones, roughly 82% being singletons. This specimen consisted of CD4+ or CD8+ T cells sorted from blood, obtained in a trial of the OX40 agonist ivuxolimab. These receptors were taken from an adult with an advanced solid tumor such as melanoma, head and neck, liver or kidney cancer.

This chain links TRBV2 with TRBJ1-4; D uncertain. CDR3 size: 14 residues. Per germline, CDR1 SNHLY and CDR2 FYNNEI. V lost 3 bases and J lost 5, with 10 bases in between. CDR3 DNA sequence: TGTGCCAGCAGTGATTACAGACCAAATGAAAAACTGTTTTTT. Translated, it gives CASSDYRPNEKLFF.

The rearrangement joins TRBV28 to TRBJ2-7, with 8 bases identical to TRBD2. The V gene's germline CDR1 is MDHEN and CDR2 SYDVKM. After removal of 6 bases from V and 4 bases from J, the junction contained 8 bases not matched to a gene. The CDR3 contains 14 residues. DNA for the CDR3: TGTGCCAGCAGCCATCGGGGGGGGAATTACGAGCAGTACTTC. This gives the protein CASSHRGGNYEQYF.

This rearrangement joins TRBV15 to TRBJ2-1; possible D gene TRBD2, 5 bases. The germline gives CDR1 LNHNV, CDR2 YYDKDF (reference sequence). The CDR3 consists of 16 residues. The germline V and J ends were trimmed by 0 bases and 0 bases, with 9 bases remaining between them. The CDR3 nucleotides are TGTGCCACCAGCAGAGACGGGCTAGCCTCCTACAATGAGCAGTTCTTC. As protein: CATSRDGLASYNEQFF.

V usage is TRBV5-1 and J usage is TRBJ1-4; D perhaps matches TRBD1 (5 bases). The CDR3 runs to 15 residues. V lost 4 bases, J lost 3 bases, and 13 bases lay in between. From germline, CDR1 is SGHRS and CDR2 YFSETQ. The chain's CDR3 is CASSGGAASNEKLFF. CDR3 coding DNA: TGCGCCAGCAGCGGAGGGGCCGCGTCTAATGAAAAACTGTTTTTT.

This chain connects TRBV7-3 to TRBJ2-7; 7 bases fit TRBD2. With V trimmed by 0 bases and J by 8 bases, 4 bases remained unmatched. In germline, CDR1 is SGHTA, CDR2 FQGTGA. The CDR3 contains 13 residues. In DNA form, the CDR3 reads TGTGCCAGCAGCTTAACGAGCGGGGATAAGCAGTACTTC. Its protein is CASSLTSGDKQYF.

The V and J genes are TRBV15 and TRBJ2-7; TRBD2 matches at 13 bases. The germline CDR1 and CDR2 sequences are LNHNV and YYDKDF (reference sequence). J was trimmed by 4 bases and V by 0 bases; bases with no gene match: 3. The CDR3 is 16 residues long. DNA of the CDR3: TGTGCCACCAGCAGAGAACTAGCGGGAGGGTCGTACGAGCAGTACTTC. This encodes CATSRELAGGSYEQYF.

V is TRBV10-3 and J is TRBJ2-3; TRBD2 might be the D (6 bases). Germline values: CDR1 ENHRY, CDR2 SYGVKD. V dropped 4 bases and J dropped 5 bases, with 13 bases sitting between them. The CDR3 has 14 amino acids. CDR3 sequence reads: CAISGGGFQDTQYF. The CDR3 region has the DNA TGTGCCATCAGTGGGGGAGGTTTCCAAGATACGCAGTATTTT.

This rearrangement joins TRBV6-5 to TRBJ2-1; D may be TRBD1 (6 bases). CDR3 length: 13 amino acids. Looked up from germline, CDR1 is MNHEY and CDR2 is SVGAGI. Trimming left V 6 bases short and J 5 bases short, with 11 bases between. The CDR3 coding sequence is TGTGCCAGCAGCGATGGACAGCACAATGAGCAGTTCTTC. Its protein is CASSDGQHNEQFF.

V usage is TRBV7-9 and J usage is TRBJ2-1, with D perhaps TRBD2 (6 bases). The CDR3 has 15 amino acids. V lost 1 base, J lost 7 bases, and 14 bases lay in between. Germline loops: CDR1 SEHNR, CDR2 FQNEAQ (reference sequence). CDR3 sequence (DNA): TGTGCCAGCAGCTTAGTTGCGTCGGGGAGGAATGAGCAGTTCTTC. Translated, it gives CASSLVASGRNEQFF.

V and J are TRBV7-2 and TRBJ2-5; TRBD2 matches at 7 bases. Trimming at V came to 5 bases and at J to 14 bases, leaving 8 bases not matched to a gene. Per the germline V gene, CDR1 is SGHTA and CDR2 is FQGNSA. The CDR3 length is 11 residues. The CDR3, as DNA: TGTGCCAGCAGCGCGGGGGACCGCTTATACTTC. This gives the protein CASSAGDRLYF.

The genes are TRBV6-1 and TRBJ2-2, with TRBD2 matching 10 bases. J was trimmed by 4 bases and V by 6 bases; bases with no gene match: 14. The CDR3 totals 18 residues. CDR1 and CDR2 (germline): MNHNS, SASEGT. The CDR3 DNA follows: TGTGCCAGCAGGGAAACGGGGCTAGCGGGAGTTGGCACCGGGGAGCTGTTTTTT. This gives the protein CASRETGLAGVGTGELFF.

V gene TRBV7-2 combines with J gene TRBJ2-1; 8 bases map to TRBD1. The CDR3 sequence is 16 residues long. The germline CDR1 and CDR2 sequences are SGHTA and FQGNSA. Trimming took 5 bases from V and 4 from J; bases not matched to a gene: 10. The CDR3 coding sequence is TGTGCCAGCAGCCGAGAGGTGACAGGGGCGTACAATGAGCAGTTCTTC. Its translation: CASSREVTGAYNEQFF.

This clone was seen a few times. The gene calls are TRBV9 and TRBJ1-2, with TRBD1 matching 9 bases. Looked up from germline, CDR1 is SGDLS and CDR2 is YYNGEE. CDR3 size: 15 residues. V lost 3 bases and J lost 4; bases outside the gene matches: 7. The CDR3 is CASSEGTGMFYGYTF. CDR3 DNA sequence: TGTGCCAGCAGCGAGGGGACAGGGATGTTCTATGGCTACACCTTC.

In its sample, this clone was seen once. The V and J genes are TRBV27 and TRBJ1-4; possible D gene TRBD1, 5 bases. The CDR3 consists of 14 residues. Germline lookup yields CDR1 MNHEY and CDR2 SMNVEV (reference sequence). Trimming removed 4 bases at V and 4 bases at J, with 10 bases between. CDR3 sequence (DNA): TGTGCCAGCAGTTACGGGGCCGTTAATGAAAAACTGTTTTTT. Translated, it gives CASSYGAVNEKLFF.

The rearrangement uses TRBV11-1 and TRBJ2-7; TRBD1 aligns across 9 bases. After removal of 3 bases from V and 2 bases from J, the junction contained 5 bases not matched to a gene. The V gene's germline CDR1 is SGHAT and CDR2 FQDESV (reference sequence). The CDR3 sequence is 15 residues long. CDR3 in amino acids: CASSFSGQGPYEQYF. The CDR3 DNA reads TGTGCCAGCAGCTTCTCGGGACAGGGTCCCTACGAGCAGTACTTC. Drawing the rest from reference TRBV11-1 and TRBJ2-7, the complete variable domain is EAEVAQSPRYKITEKSQAVAFWCDPISGHATLYWYRQILGQGPELLVQFQDESVVDDSQLPKDRFSAERLKGVDSTLKIQPAELGDSAMYLCASSFSGQGPYEQYFGPGTRLTVT.

The chain is built from TRBV5-1 and TRBJ2-3; 7 bases align to TRBD2. The CDR3 sequence is 16 residues long. The germline V gene encodes CDR1 SGHRS and CDR2 YFSETQ. V shed 0 bases, J shed 2 bases, and the junction held 6 bases outside the gene matches. The CDR3 loop is CASSLGSSGFTDTQYF. Here the CDR3 DNA reads TGCGCCAGCAGCTTGGGATCTAGCGGCTTCACAGATACGCAGTATTTT.

The gene calls are TRBV28 and TRBJ1-2, with D maybe TRBD1 (6 bases). This CDR3 region has 15 residues. CDR1 is MDHEN and CDR2 is SYDVKM in the germline V gene. V was trimmed by 2 bases and J by 8 bases, leaving 18 bases between them. The CDR3 DNA reads TGTGCCAGCAGTTTAGCAGGGGAGGGGTTCTACGGCTACACCTTC. As protein: CASSLAGEGFYGYTF.

V gene TRBV9 combines with J gene TRBJ2-3; TRBD1 matches 8 bases. The germline gives CDR1 SGDLS, CDR2 YYNGEE. V trimming: 0 bases; J trimming: 6 bases; junction bases outside the gene matches: 9. The CDR3 is 16 amino acids. The CDR3 sequence is CASSVGKGTGSDTQYF. The CDR3 coding sequence is TGTGCCAGCAGCGTAGGGAAAGGGACAGGCTCCGATACGCAGTATTTT.

The chain carries TRBV4-1 and TRBJ2-1; tentative D call: TRBD2 (5 bases). This CDR3 is 16 amino acids long. From germline, CDR1 is MGHRA and CDR2 YSYEKL. Trimming left V 0 bases short and J 2 bases short, with 11 bases between. The CDR3 DNA is TGCGCCAGCAGCCAAGATCTCACGCGGGCCTACAATGAGCAGTTCTTC. Translated, it gives CASSQDLTRAYNEQFF.

The chain joins TRBV10-1 to TRBJ1-1, with a weak D call TRBD1 (5 bases). Germline CDR1 and CDR2: WNHNN and SYGVQD (reference sequence). V shed 6 bases and J shed 0 bases, with 17 bases lying between them. The CDR3 contains 16 residues. CDR3 nucleotide sequence: TGCGCCAGCAGGGGTCGTGAGGGGAAGATGAACACTGAAGCTTTCTTT. This encodes CASRGREGKMNTEAFF.

The genes are TRBV6-6 and TRBJ2-7; 11 bases match TRBD2. Trimming at V came to 4 bases and at J to 3 bases, leaving 2 bases not matched to a gene. Germline-derived CDR1 and CDR2 are MNHNY and SVGAGI (reference sequence). The CDR3 is 14 residues long. Here the CDR3 DNA reads TGTGCCAGCAGTTCCGGGACTAGCGGCTACGAGCAGTACTTC. Its protein is CASSSGTSGYEQYF.